This TCR beta chain was identified during a study of T-cell reconstitution after alpha-beta-depleted transplantation in children (dated by TCRdb to about 2016). Notes on the research overall: Using TCR repertoire profiling, the study quantitatively followed how T-cell immune reconstitution unfolded in children after TCRalphabeta/CD19-depleted allogeneic hematopoietic cell transplantation.

What this sample's treatment or condition label stands for: allogeneic hematopoietic cell transplantation with graft depleted of TCRalphabeta T cells and CD19 B cells. Transplant recipients were children who received TCRalphabeta/CD19-depleted allogeneic hematopoietic cell grafts. The full study reports these points: Apparently early alphabetaT-cell count recovery about two months after transplant reportedly relied on only several hundred rapidly expanded clones derived from non-depleted graft cells. In some patients, the high TCRbeta diversity seen at day 60 was put down to recipient T cells and intrathymic progenitors that had survived conditioning. Over subsequent months, a decline in hyperexpanded clone frequencies was noted, and after one year, T-cell counts and TCRbeta diversity were mostly ascribed to newly produced T cells.

About this clonotype itself: The antigen it binds to is not known. Qualities for individual bases were not recorded, and no much larger clone is one base off.

Including the terminal cysteine and phenylalanine, the CDR3 comprises 16 residues. Just the 48-base CDR3 DNA is kept, in frame starting at base 1. For CDR1 and CDR2, the germline V gene lists SGHRS and YFSETQ. V is pruned by 3 bases and J by 2 bases, leaving 7 bases of the junction without a gene match. Library generation was performed with PCR. Sequencer: Illumina HiSeq 2500. To normalize quantification of the TCRbeta repertoire, the TCR libraries were built with molecular barcoding that relied on unique molecular identifiers. TCRdb itself trimmed the public reads at Q25 with fastp, ran MiXCR and retained productive beta chains. Each record represents a unique CDR3 protein, reported with the most common genes and DNA among its rows. For this sample the table gives about 300,000 distinct CDR3 sequences, of which over 9% were detected only once. Approximately 7% of the sample is held by the ten biggest clonotypes.

This sample comprised PBMCs, obtained before TCRalphabeta/CD19-depleted stem cell transplant. The chain uses TRBV5-1 and TRBJ2-3; TRBD2 fits 9 bases in the junction. This TCR was sampled from a boy in the first two years of life with acute myeloid leukemia, due to receive a stem cell transplant. At the DNA level, the sequence is TGCGCCAGCAGCTCCACCCTAGCGGGGTTCACAGATACGCAGTATTTT. Translated, it gives CASSSTLAGFTDTQYF.